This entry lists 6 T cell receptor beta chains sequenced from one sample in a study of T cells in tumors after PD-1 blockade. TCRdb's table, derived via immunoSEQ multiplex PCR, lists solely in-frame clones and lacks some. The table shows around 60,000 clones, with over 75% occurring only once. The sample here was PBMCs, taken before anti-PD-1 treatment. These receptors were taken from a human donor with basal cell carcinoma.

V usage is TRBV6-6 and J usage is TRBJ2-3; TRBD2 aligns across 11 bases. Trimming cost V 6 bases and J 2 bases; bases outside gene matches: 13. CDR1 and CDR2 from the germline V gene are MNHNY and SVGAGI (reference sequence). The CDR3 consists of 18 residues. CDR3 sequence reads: CASSREWASGGSTDTQYF. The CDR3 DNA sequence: TGTGCCAGCAGCCGAGAGTGGGCTAGCGGGGGGTCCACAGATACGCAGTATTTT.

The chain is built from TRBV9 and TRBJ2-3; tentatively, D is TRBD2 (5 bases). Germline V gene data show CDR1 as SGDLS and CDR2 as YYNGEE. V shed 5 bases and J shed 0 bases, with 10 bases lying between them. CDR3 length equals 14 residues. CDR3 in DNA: TGTGCCAGCAGTCGGAGGTCTAGCACAGATACGCAGTATTTT. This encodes CASSRRSSTDTQYF.

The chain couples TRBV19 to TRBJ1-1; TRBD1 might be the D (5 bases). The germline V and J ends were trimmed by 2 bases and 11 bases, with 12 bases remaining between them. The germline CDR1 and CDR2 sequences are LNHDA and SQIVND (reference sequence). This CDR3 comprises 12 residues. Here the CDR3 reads CASSIPGGRAFF. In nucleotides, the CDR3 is TGTGCCAGTAGTATACCCGGGGGTAGGGCTTTCTTT. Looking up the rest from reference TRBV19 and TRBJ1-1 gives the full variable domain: DGGITQSPKYLFRKEGQNVTLSCEQNLNHDAMYWYRQDPGQGLRLIYYSQIVNDFQKGDIAEGYSVSREKKESFPLTVTSAQKNPTAFYLCASSIPGGRAFFGQGTRLTVV.

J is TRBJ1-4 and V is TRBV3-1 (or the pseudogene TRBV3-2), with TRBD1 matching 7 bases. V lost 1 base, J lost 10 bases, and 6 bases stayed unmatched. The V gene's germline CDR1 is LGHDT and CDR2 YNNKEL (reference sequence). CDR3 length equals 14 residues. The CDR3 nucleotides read TGTGCCAGCAGCCAAGGACAGGGAGGCGGAAAACTGTTTTTT. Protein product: CASSQGQGGGKLFF.

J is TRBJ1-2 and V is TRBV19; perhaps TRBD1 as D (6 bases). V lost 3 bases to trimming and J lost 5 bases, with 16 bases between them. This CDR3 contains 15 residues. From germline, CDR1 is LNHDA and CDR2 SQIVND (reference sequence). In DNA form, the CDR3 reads TGTGCCAGTAGTATTGCGCAGGGGTCTTTGTATGGCTACACCTTC. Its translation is CASSIAQGSLYGYTF. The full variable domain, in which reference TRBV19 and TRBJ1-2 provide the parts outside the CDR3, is DGGITQSPKYLFRKEGQNVTLSCEQNLNHDAMYWYRQDPGQGLRLIYYSQIVNDFQKGDIAEGYSVSREKKESFPLTVTSAQKNPTAFYLCASSIAQGSLYGYTFGSGTRLTVV.

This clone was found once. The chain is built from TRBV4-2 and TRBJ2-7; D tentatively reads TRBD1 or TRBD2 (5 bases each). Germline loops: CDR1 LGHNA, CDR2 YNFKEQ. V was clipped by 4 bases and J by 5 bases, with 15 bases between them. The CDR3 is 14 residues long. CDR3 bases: TGTGCCAGCAGCCTGGGGACCCAGGGTGACGAGCAGTACTTC. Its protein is CASSLGTQGDEQYF.